This entry lists 22 T cell receptor beta chains sequenced from one sample in a study of OX40 agonist ivuxolimab in advanced cancers. Sequenced by immunoSEQ multiplex PCR; TCRdb stores in-frame clones only, minus some. The table shows tens of thousands of clones, with around 93% occurring only once. The sequencing used CD4+ or CD8+ T cells sorted from blood, collected in a trial of the OX40 agonist ivuxolimab. These receptor sequences come from an adult with an advanced solid tumor such as melanoma, head and neck, liver or kidney cancer.

CDR3 sequence: CASSPTRVSNASPLHF. The CDR3, as DNA: TGTGCCAGCAGTCCAACAAGGGTCTCGAACGCTTCACCCCTCCACTTT. V is TRBV28 and J is TRBJ1-6, with no clear D. Trimming took off 5 bases at V and 9 bases at J, with 20 bases between the two ends. The CDR3 sequence is 16 residues long. Germline CDR1 and CDR2: MDHEN and SYDVKM. The variable domain in full, with the rest retrieved from reference TRBV28 and TRBJ1-6, is DVKVTQSSRYLVKRTGEKVFLECVQDMDHENMFWYRQDPGLGLRLIYFSYDVKMKEKGDIPEGYSVSREKKERFSLILESASTNQTSMYLCASSPTRVSNASPLHFGNGTRLTVT.

The genes are TRBV7-2 and TRBJ2-3; D perhaps matches TRBD2 (7 bases). Looked up from germline, CDR1 is SGHTA and CDR2 is FQGNSA. The CDR3 covers 16 residues. The V end was cut by 5 bases, the J end by 4 bases, with 19 bases between. The CDR3 DNA sequence: TGTGCCAGCAGCCCTAGCGGAGGGGGGGGTGCAGATACGCAGTATTTT. It specifies CASSPSGGGGADTQYF.

The chain combines TRBV10-2 with TRBJ1-1; 8 bases map to TRBD1. Germline lookup yields CDR1 WSHSY and CDR2 SAAADI. With V trimmed by 10 bases and J by 2 bases, 6 bases remained unmatched. CDR3 length: 13 residues. Here the CDR3 reads CATRGQANTEAFF. In nucleotides, the CDR3 is TGCGCCACTCGGGGACAGGCCAACACTGAAGCTTTCTTT.

The V and J genes are TRBV7-3 and TRBJ1-2, with D tentatively TRBD1 (5 bases). This CDR3 is 15 amino acids long. With 5 bases removed from V and 1 base from J, the gap between germline ends came to 14 bases. CDR1 is SGHTA and CDR2 is FQGTGA in the germline V gene. This chain's CDR3 is CASSVTGNLNYGYTF. The CDR3 nucleotides read TGTGCCAGCAGCGTCACAGGAAATCTTAACTATGGCTACACCTTC.

The chain joins TRBV29-1 to TRBJ2-7, with TRBD1 identical over 7 bases. The V gene's germline CDR1 is SQVTM and CDR2 ANQGSEA. The CDR3 extends over 13 amino acids. Trimming cost V 5 bases and J 5 bases; bases outside gene matches: 9. The CDR3: CSVRAQGVNEQYF. For the CDR3, the DNA is TGCAGCGTTAGAGCGCAGGGGGTTAACGAGCAGTACTTC.

The CDR3: CASSLEGAMNTEAFF. The CDR3 DNA follows: TGCGCCAGCAGCTTGGAAGGTGCCATGAACACTGAAGCTTTCTTT. V is TRBV5-1 and J is TRBJ1-1; D ambiguous. CDR3 size: 15 residues. The V and J ends lost 0 bases and 0 bases respectively, with 9 bases between them. The germline CDR1 and CDR2 sequences are SGHRS and YFSETQ. Based on the CDR3 plus reference TRBV5-1 and TRBJ1-1, the full variable domain is KAGVTQTPRYLIKTRGQQVTLSCSPISGHRSVSWYQQTPGQGLQFLFEYFSETQRNKGNFPGRFSGRQFSNSRSEMNVSTLELGDSALYLCASSLEGAMNTEAFFGQGTRLTVV.

The rearrangement uses TRBV5-1 and TRBJ1-6; 7 bases agree with TRBD1. Losses at the gene ends were 4 bases for V and 7 bases for J; bases not matched to a gene: 8. The CDR3 is made up of 15 amino acids. Germline assignment: CDR1 SGHRS and CDR2 YFSETQ. This chain's CDR3 is CASSPGTVLNSPLHF. Written as DNA, the CDR3 is TGCGCCAGCAGCCCCGGGACAGTCTTAAATTCACCCCTCCACTTT.

The chain uses TRBV2 and TRBJ2-1, with 9 bases lining up with TRBD1. Germline lookup yields CDR1 SNHLY and CDR2 FYNNEI. J was trimmed by 8 bases and V by 3 bases; bases with no gene match: 5. The length of the CDR3 is 14 residues. The CDR3 nucleotides are TGTGCCAGCAGTGAGCGGACAGGGGCCCATGAGCAGTTCTTC. Translation: CASSERTGAHEQFF.

The chain recombines TRBV5-1 with TRBJ2-7; no reliable D call. Germline assignment: CDR1 SGHRS and CDR2 YFSETQ. The ends were cut back, 2 bases at V and 2 bases at J, with 5 bases in the middle. CDR3 length equals 12 residues. CDR3 amino acids: CASSFSPYEQYF. In DNA form, the CDR3 reads TGCGCCAGCAGCTTTTCCCCCTACGAGCAGTACTTC.

V usage is TRBV5-1 and J usage is TRBJ1-3; 7 bases align to TRBD1. The CDR3 extends over 14 amino acids. Germline V gives CDR1 SGHRS, CDR2 YFSETQ. The ends lost 0 bases at V and 8 bases at J; junction bases unmatched: 5. The CDR3 here is CASSLGQGADTIYF. CDR3 nucleotides: TGCGCCAGCAGCTTGGGACAGGGAGCGGACACCATATATTTT.

The chain carries TRBV5-1 and TRBJ2-5, with D possibly called TRBD1 or TRBD2 (6 bases each). This CDR3 contains 15 residues. CDR1 is SGHRS, CDR2 YFSETQ, per germline. The germline V and J ends were trimmed by 3 bases and 1 base, with 13 bases remaining between them. The CDR3 DNA sequence: TGCGCCAGCAGCTCAGGGGAGGTACCCCAAGAGACCCAGTACTTC. Translating gives CASSSGEVPQETQYF.

A few counts support this clone. CDR3 bases: TGTGCCAGCAGTTTAGCCGGCCCTTGGGTTTCACCCCTCCACTTT. It encodes CASSLAGPWVSPLHF. The chain uses TRBV27 and TRBJ1-6; D is uncertain. CDR3 length: 15 residues. Germline V gene lookup returns CDR1 MNHEY and CDR2 SMNVEV (reference sequence). Trimming took 2 bases from V and 9 from J, leaving 14 bases between them.

The chain couples TRBV5-1 to TRBJ2-1, with D perhaps matching TRBD2 (6 bases). Deletions cut 2 bases from V and 4 bases from J, with 16 bases between. Germline V CDR1 and CDR2: SGHRS, YFSETQ. The CDR3 contains 16 residues. In nucleotides, the CDR3 is TGCGCCAGCAGCTTCGGGGAGGCAGATCCTTACAATGAGCAGTTCTTC. Protein: CASSFGEADPYNEQFF.

This clone appeared once. V and J are TRBV6-5 and TRBJ2-2; 7 bases are a match to TRBD2. The CDR3 extends over 14 amino acids. The ends lost 2 bases at V and 6 bases at J; junction bases unmatched: 3. Germline V gene data show CDR1 as MNHEY and CDR2 as SVGAGI. The CDR3 loop reads CASSYTGRAGELFF. In nucleotides, the CDR3 is TGTGCCAGCAGTTACACGGGGAGGGCCGGGGAGCTGTTTTTT.

The rearrangement links TRBV5-1 to TRBJ2-3, with 14 bases identical to TRBD2. CDR1 is SGHRS, CDR2 YFSETQ, per germline. The V segment lost 1 base and the J segment 6 bases; nucleotides outside the gene matches: 10. The CDR3 consists of 18 residues. The CDR3 region is CASSLQNSGLAGADTQYF. In DNA, the CDR3 is TGCGCCAGCAGCTTGCAAAATTCGGGACTAGCGGGGGCTGATACGCAGTATTTT. Drawing the rest from reference TRBV5-1 and TRBJ2-3, the complete variable domain is KAGVTQTPRYLIKTRGQQVTLSCSPISGHRSVSWYQQTPGQGLQFLFEYFSETQRNKGNFPGRFSGRQFSNSRSEMNVSTLELGDSALYLCASSLQNSGLAGADTQYFGPGTRLTVL.

This sequence joins TRBV6-6 and TRBJ1-1; no clear D gene. The CDR3 sequence is 12 residues long. V was pared by 5 bases and J by 1 base, with 5 bases between. The germline gives CDR1 MNHNY, CDR2 SVGAGI (reference sequence). The CDR3 DNA reads TGTGCCAGCAGTAACGGGAACACTGAAGCTTTCTTT. Amino acid sequence: CASSNGNTEAFF.

This chain connects TRBV6-5 to TRBJ2-7; D assignment may be TRBD1 or TRBD2 (5 bases each). This CDR3 has 16 residues. Germline lookup yields CDR1 MNHEY and CDR2 SVGAGI. Trimming cost V 0 bases and J 0 bases, with 12 bases left between them. In DNA form, the CDR3 reads TGTGCCAGCAGTTACTCCGGGACGGCGAGCTCCTACGAGCAGTACTTC. It yields the protein CASSYSGTASSYEQYF.

J is TRBJ2-3 and V is TRBV30, with 9 nucleotides matching TRBD1. Germline CDR1 is GTSNPN and CDR2 is SVGIG (reference sequence). The trim removed 1 base at V and 3 bases at J, leaving 5 bases unmatched. CDR3 size: 15 residues. The CDR3 DNA sequence: TGTGCCTGGAGTGGGGGACAGGGTGGGACAGATACGCAGTATTTT. Protein product: CAWSGGQGGTDTQYF. Supplemented by reference TRBV30 and TRBJ2-3, the full variable domain reads SQTIHQWPATLVQPVGSPLSLECTVEGTSNPNLYWYRQAAGRGLQLLFYSVGIGQISSEVPQNLSASRPQDRQFILSSKKLLLSDSGFYLCAWSGGQGGTDTQYFGPGTRLTVL.

The chain joins TRBV5-1 to TRBJ2-4; 7 bases fit TRBD1. This CDR3 contains 14 residues. V was pared by 4 bases and J by 8 bases, with 9 bases of the junction left unmatched. In germline, CDR1 is SGHRS, CDR2 YFSETQ. CDR3 sequence (DNA): TGCGCCAGCAGCCCCCTAGGACAGGTGGACATTCAGTACTTC. Protein: CASSPLGQVDIQYF.

The rearrangement links TRBV2 to TRBJ1-1; D is undetermined. CDR1 SNHLY and CDR2 FYNNEI come from the germline V gene. The germline V and J ends were trimmed by 5 bases and 0 bases, with 7 bases remaining between them. The CDR3 totals 13 residues. CDR3 coding DNA: TGTGCCAGCAGTCCTGATTTGAACACTGAAGCTTTCTTT. Translated, it gives CASSPDLNTEAFF.

The chain employs TRBV5-4 and TRBJ1-2, with D possibly matching TRBD1 (6 bases). The CDR3 has 14 residues. V was shortened by 9 bases and J by 8 bases, with 23 bases between the two germline ends. The V gene's germline CDR1 is SGHNT and CDR2 YYREEE (reference sequence). The CDR3 loop is CAISLPLGADGYTF. CDR3 nucleotide sequence: TGTGCCATCTCCCTCCCGCTGGGGGCCGACGGCTACACCTTC. Drawing the rest from reference TRBV5-4 and TRBJ1-2, the complete variable domain is ETGVTQSPTHLIKTRGQQVTLRCSSQSGHNTVSWYQQALGQGPQFIFQYYREEENGRGNFPPRFSGLQFPNYSSELNVNALELDDSALYLCAISLPLGADGYTFGSGTRLTVV.

In nucleotides, the CDR3 is TGTGCCAGCAGCGGGAACAGGGGAAACACCGGGGAGCTGTTTTTT. It is translated as CASSGNRGNTGELFF. The chain is built from TRBV11-2 and TRBJ2-2; 7 positions agree with TRBD1. The CDR3 is 15 residues long. J lost 2 bases, V lost 5 bases, and 5 bases had no gene match. Germline V gene lookup returns CDR1 SGHAT and CDR2 FQNNGV.